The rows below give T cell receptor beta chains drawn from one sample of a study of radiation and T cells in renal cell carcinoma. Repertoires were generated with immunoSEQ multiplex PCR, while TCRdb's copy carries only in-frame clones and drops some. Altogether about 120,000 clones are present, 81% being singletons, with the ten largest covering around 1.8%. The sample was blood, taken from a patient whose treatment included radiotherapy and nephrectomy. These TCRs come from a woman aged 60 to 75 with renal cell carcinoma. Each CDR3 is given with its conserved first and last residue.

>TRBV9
CASSVGRDYEQYF
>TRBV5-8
CASSLGVAGPSTDTQYF
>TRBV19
CASSINRASGNTIYF
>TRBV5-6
CASSLAGTVNQPQHF
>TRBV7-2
CASSPQGRTDTQYF
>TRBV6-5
CASNSKGGYTF
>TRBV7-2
CASSLVEGHTEAFF
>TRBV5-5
CASSPAATRTSYEQYF
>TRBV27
CASSGSNTGELFF
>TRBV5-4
CASSLEGQETQYF
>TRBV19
CASSPIGANEQFF
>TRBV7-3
CASSLNVAGSGGYTF
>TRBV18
CASSQDRVTPNQPQHF
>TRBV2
CASSDAGTGLYEQYF
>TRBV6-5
CASSFEGMNTEAFF
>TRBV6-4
CASNPTAAYEQYF
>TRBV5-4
CASSSDTTVFTTEAFF
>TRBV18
CASSPRQVDTQYF
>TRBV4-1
CASSHEDTHYEQYF
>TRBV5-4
CASSRSADVSTNEKLFF
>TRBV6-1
CASRVGTVSGNTIYF
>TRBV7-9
CASSTGTGVRNSPLHF
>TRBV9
CASSPAGGAYEQYF
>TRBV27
CASRSLAGGPYSYNEQFF
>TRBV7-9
CASSLVGAETQYF
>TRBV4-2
CASSQPGGYEQYF
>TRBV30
CAGSGRALGGELFF
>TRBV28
CASSFPVTGAASYEQYF
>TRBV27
CASRRADFVEQFF
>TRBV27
CATRTGRNSDEQFF
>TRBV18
CASSPPIEVSEAFF
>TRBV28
CASSLPGQGDEKLFF
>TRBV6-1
CASTQPQHF
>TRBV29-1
CSVGGRSAGNEQFF
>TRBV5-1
CASSLTGTGRETQYF
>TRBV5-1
CASSVGGQVGEAFF
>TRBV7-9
CASSYGGSSYEQYF
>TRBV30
CAWSRSYEQYF
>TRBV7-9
CASSDRSQPQHF
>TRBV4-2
CASSPTSGVSYEQYF
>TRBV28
CASSLIGGAHNSPLHF
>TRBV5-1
CASSFGGFGYGYTF
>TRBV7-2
CASSPRTYEQYF